This T cell receptor beta chain was profiled in a study of blood T cell repertoires in COVID-19 (dated by TCRdb to 2020 to 2021). Looking at the study overall: Samples from collaborators originated in the United States, Italy and Spain and spanned both the acute and convalescent phases of COVID-19. The prospective study material was composed of cDNA or gDNA derived from T cells, B-cell-depleted T cells, or PBMCs. Deeply sampled blood TCRbeta repertoires from subjects exposed to, actively infected with, or recovered from COVID-19 were included in the dataset. A freely available public database, intended as a resource for researchers studying the immune response to SARS-CoV-2, is where the repertoires were released. Samples were obtained from the ongoing ImmuneRACE study (first 160 participants) and from approximately 1,200 subjects provided by 6 global collaborators. Sample metadata almost always included a de-identified subject ID, COVID-19 status, age in years and sex. Where available, HLA class I and class II types were taken from metadata supplied by the sample provider and were not determined by assay-based typing. The study at large found these results: The amount of clinical and demographic metadata varied by source and participant and was provided uncurated.

TCRbeta CDR3 regions were amplified from genomic DNA by means of the immunoSEQ Assay, a bias-controlled multiplex PCR. In the paper's pipeline: The number of nucleated cells in each sample was estimated by amplification of reference gene primers within the assay. To quantify the absolute abundance of each unique TCRbeta CDR3 rearrangement, sequence reads were collapsed and filtered. For each sample, productive Simpson clonality was calculated as the square root of Simpson's diversity index over productive rearrangements. TCRdb took this table from immuneACCESS and kept in-frame rearrangements with V and J called. Such tables lack part of the clones; where checked against another copy, unresolved V genes explain under half of the gap, and the rest is unexplained. The DNA was the basis for D and trimming; V, J and clone size are from that table. This sample holds 200,000 to 250,000 clones; approximately 82% were observed only once. The ten largest clones take up around 1.8% of the sample.

Of note for this clone: Its antigen is not yet known. Per-base quality was not reported, and no clone a single base away is much larger than it.

Collaborating institutions collected whole blood in K2EDTA tubes following their own protocols. For TCRbeta analysis, collaborators shipped samples as frozen whole blood, isolated PBMCs, or DNA extracted from either of those sample types. The CDR1 and CDR2 encoded by the germline V gene are SGHRS and YFSETQ. Ends trimmed: V by 4 bases, J by 4 bases; bases unmatched to a gene: 14. The CDR3 numbers 16 residues from cysteine through phenylalanine. Only the CDR3 region is kept as DNA, spanning 48 bases read in frame from base 1. The sample comprised peripheral blood. The sequence links TRBV5-1 to TRBJ2-7, and 7 bases in between align with TRBD1. The TCR sequence derives from a woman of 80 years or more with acute or convalescent COVID-19. The DNA is TGCGCCAGCAGCCCTACCACAGGGGCACCCACATACGAGCAGTACTTC. It translates as CASSPTTGAPTYEQYF.